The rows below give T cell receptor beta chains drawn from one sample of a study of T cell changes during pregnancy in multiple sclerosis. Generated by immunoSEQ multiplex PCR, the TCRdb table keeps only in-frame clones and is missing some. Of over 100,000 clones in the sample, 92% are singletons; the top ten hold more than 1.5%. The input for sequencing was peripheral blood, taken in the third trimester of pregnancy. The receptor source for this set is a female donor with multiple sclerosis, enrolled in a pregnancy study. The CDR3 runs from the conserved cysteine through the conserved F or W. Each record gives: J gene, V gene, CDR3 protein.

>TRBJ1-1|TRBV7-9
CASSSRRGRRTEAFF
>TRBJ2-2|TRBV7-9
CASSSDRETGELFF
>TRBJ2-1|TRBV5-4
CASSLRVEGEQFF
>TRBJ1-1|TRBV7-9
CASSLGQVGNTEAFF
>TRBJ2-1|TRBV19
CASSINSGTSKGNEQFF
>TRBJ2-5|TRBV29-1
CSVGPAGGPIQETQYF
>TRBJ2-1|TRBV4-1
CASSHTSGYYNEQFF
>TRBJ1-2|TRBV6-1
CASSGRGGYGYTF
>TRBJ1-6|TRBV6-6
CASSFGTAYNSPLHF
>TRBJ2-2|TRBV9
CASGIMDSYTGELFF
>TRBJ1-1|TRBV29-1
CSGSRDGPRGAFF
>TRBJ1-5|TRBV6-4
CASSERQGYLYYQPQHF
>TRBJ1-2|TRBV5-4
CASTSTRQGAWGYTF
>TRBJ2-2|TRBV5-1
CASSLGQTNTGELFF